This paragraph covers one T cell receptor beta chain sequence. This receptor's antigen is unknown. Base qualities are not provided; no much larger clone lies one nucleotide away. These data belong to a study of blood T cells in healthy people across ages (dated by TCRdb to 2014 to 2015). As for the study more broadly: In model experiments, template switching captured about one uniquely barcoded TCR beta cDNA molecule for every two T cells. Age-related changes in TCR beta repertoire diversity were measured in the study by deep sequencing normalized with unique cDNA molecular identifiers. The donors were divided into four age groups: young (average around 15 years), middle-aged (around 37), aged (approximately 62) and long-lived (roughly 86). To avoid experimental bias, donors of different ages were spread randomly across the sequencing lanes. Two additional independent replicas of 1 million unique cDNA reads from the same blood draw were analyzed for two donors (one aged 18 to 29 and one aged 80 or older).

Library construction relied on 5' RACE. Sequencing used an Illumina HiSeq 2500. A second PCR of roughly 7 to 11 cycles was performed with a sample-barcoded 5' primer and a J-beta primer mix. A template-switch 5' adaptor carrying 12 random nucleotides introduced a unique molecular identifier onto each TCR beta cDNA molecule. Each sample yielded at least 2.5 million CDR3-containing paired-end reads. All of the RNA was converted into first-strand cDNA using the Mint cDNA synthesis kit, with a TRBC-specific oligonucleotide serving as the primer. After uracil-DNA glycosylase treatment, a first 18-cycle PCR used universal primers M1SS and BC2_uni_R on all cDNA. On the study's bioinformatics: For normalization, 1 million high-quality reads, each with a distinct molecular identifier, were randomly selected from each sample. Reads sharing molecular identifiers were discarded rather than binned into consensus sequences. CDR3 identification, clonotype clustering and error correction used MiTCR with a Q25 quality threshold and the strictest error-elimination algorithm. A nonparametric unseen species model with Euler transformation was used to estimate lower-bound total TCR beta diversity. In TCRdb, the public reads were trimmed at Q25 with fastp and aligned with MiXCR, with productive beta chains retained. Rows with a matching CDR3 protein are joined into one entry that keeps the most common DNA and genes. It is TCRdb's table, rather than the study itself, that gives the V and J calls and clone size. A total of 1.5 million to 2 million distinct CDR3 sequences appear in this sample, under 30% of them only once. The biggest ten clones account for 7.7% of the sample.

The donors were 40 or so Caucasian individuals from Russia, aged about 6 to 95 years, who were systemically healthy. Each donor gave ten milliliters of peripheral blood, drawn into EDTA-treated Vacutainer tubes. Ficoll-Paque density-gradient centrifugation was used to isolate PBMCs, with at least 6 million per sample. Trizol reagent was used to extract total RNA from PBMCs, with at least 6 micrograms per sample. The percentages of naive CD45RAhigh/CD27high T cells were determined by flow cytometry on a PBMC aliquot from every donor. General study outcomes and caveats: Observed TCR beta diversity correlated strongly with the percentage of naive T cells measured by flow cytometry. Compared with the aged group, more naive CD4+ T cells, fewer expanded clones and increased TCR diversity were shown by the long-lived group, suggesting age selection. As age increased, observed TCR beta diversity per million T cells dropped in a roughly linear way, and a significant reduction was already evident by age approximately 40. Total diversity estimates from one million sequenced T cells were considered lower bounds and underestimates. Because donor CMV infection status was unknown, age-related changes in expanded clonotypes were potentially confounded. Since profiling was done on bulk unsorted PBMCs, naive and antigen-experienced compartments could not be conclusively compared.

Sequenced sample: blood. This receptor was taken from a woman aged 25 to 45 in good health.

The CDR3 is CASSYLQVSEKLFF. The nucleotides read TGTGCCAGCAGTTACTTACAGGTCTCTGAAAAACTGTTTTTT. The sequence links TRBV6-5 to TRBJ1-4; perhaps TRBD1 is the D gene, with 5 bases matching. Taken from cysteine to phenylalanine, the CDR3 has 14 residues. Just CDR3 DNA is preserved here, 42 bases in frame from base 1. V is shortened by 1 base, J by 7 bases, and the region joining them spans 10 bases. The germline V gene provides CDR1 MNHEY and CDR2 SVGAGI.